The clone carrying this T cell receptor beta chain was detected many times. The antigen is not known. CDR3-region Arm-PCR and iRepertoire HTBI primers produced the TCR beta libraries. From the multiplex PCR reads, TCRdb called clonotypes with MiXCR, one entry per CDR3 protein. This table has hundreds of thousands of distinct CDR3 sequences, around an eighth appearing once. The time point was: newly diagnosed GD, antithyroid drugs for less than 3 months. The TCR library was made from RNA that had been extracted from PBMCs in TRIzol. The authors drew approximately 9 milliliters of peripheral blood into EDTA tubes. This entry comes from a study of regulatory T cells in long-lasting Graves disease. Per the germline V gene, CDR1 is SEHNR and CDR2 is FQNEAQ (reference sequence). The CDR3 contains 12 residues. The V end lost 3 bases, the J end lost 8 bases, and 10 bases lay between the germline ends. Overall study results and limits: Those with persistent Graves' had less TCR diversity than newly diagnosed patients.

The sample was also linked to a second study, of T cells in Graves' hyperthyroidism and ophthalmopathy. From that report: The model anticipated ophthalmopathy a median 6.5 months pre-onset.

This clonotype was sampled from a man aged 25 to 45 with Graves disease. This chain connects TRBV7-9 to TRBJ1-2; possibly TRBD1 for D (5 bases). Sequenced material: peripheral blood mononuclear cells (PBMCs), taken at new diagnosis, from a patient treated with antithyroid drugs. CDR3 sequence: CASSFGAIGYTF. In DNA form, the CDR3 reads TGTGCCAGCAGCTTCGGGGCGATCGGCTACACCTTC.